Detailed here is one T cell receptor beta chain. TCRdb's table, derived via immunoSEQ multiplex PCR, lists solely in-frame clones and lacks some. The table includes fewer than 400,000 clones, 87% detected once. The data are from a study of blood T cell repertoires in COVID-19. Study overall: In each case, the material was cDNA or gDNA derived from T cells, B-cell-depleted T cells, or PBMCs.

The CDR3 spans 13 residues. Looked up from germline, CDR1 is MNHEY and CDR2 is SMNVEV (reference sequence). The V end was cut by 3 bases, the J end by 4 bases, with 9 bases between. Participants were placed into cohorts based on the clinical history they reported. Donors in Cohort 3 counted as recovered after two negative PCRs, clearance, or symptom resolution. This receptor was taken from a woman between 18 and 29 years old who had recovered from COVID-19. The gene calls are TRBV27 and TRBJ1-2; weak D call: TRBD1 (6 bases). Sequencing used PBMCs or T cells enriched from blood (not recorded which). The chain's CDR3 is CASSFGGLYGYTF. As DNA, the CDR3 is TGTGCCAGCAGTTTCGGGGGGCTCTATGGCTACACCTTC.